The rows below give T cell receptor beta chains drawn from one sample of a study of beta chain features in type 1 diabetes. This table comes from immunoSEQ multiplex PCR, and its TCRdb copy is limited to in-frame clones, with some not included. The table lists about 660,000 clones, about an eighth of them singletons, with 0.04% in the top ten. The sequenced material came from naive CD4+ T cells from blood. These receptors were taken from a man aged 18 to 29 with type 1 diabetes. Both conserved end residues are part of each CDR3. Each record gives: clone size, V gene, J gene, D gene, CDR3 protein, CDR3 DNA. A D gene is named only where the DNA matches it firmly. Only some rows state a clone size, as once, few, many or a class for expanded clones.

size: NA
V: TRBV7-2
J: TRBJ1-2
D: NA
CDR3: CASSFVQSGYGYTF
DNA: TGTGCCAGCAGCTTCGTGCAGTCGGGATATGGCTACACCTTC

size: NA
V: TRBV9
J: TRBJ1-1
D: NA
CDR3: CASNVGQLNTEAFF
DNA: TGTGCCAGCAACGTCGGACAGTTGAACACTGAAGCTTTCTTT

size: few
V: TRBV11-2
J: TRBJ1-3
D: NA
CDR3: CASSEGSGNTIYF
DNA: TGTGCCAGCTCGGAGGGCTCTGGAAACACCATATATTTT

size: NA
V: TRBV16
J: TRBJ1-2
D: NA
CDR3: CASSQSGSYGYTF
DNA: TGTGCCAGCAGCCAATCGGGGAGCTATGGCTACACCTTC

size: NA
V: TRBV27
J: TRBJ2-7
D: NA
CDR3: CASSSRGPYEQYF
DNA: TGTGCCAGCAGTAGCCGGGGGCCCTACGAGCAGTACTTC

size: NA
V: TRBV19
J: TRBJ1-4
D: NA
CDR3: CASRHQGIGEKLFF
DNA: TGTGCCAGTAGACACCAGGGAATCGGTGAAAAACTGTTTTTT

size: few
V: TRBV10-3
J: TRBJ1-4
D: NA
CDR3: CAISEHSLATNEKLFF
DNA: TGTGCCATCAGTGAGCACAGTCTCGCAACTAATGAAAAACTGTTTTTT

size: NA
V: TRBV7-3
J: TRBJ2-3
D: TRBD2
CDR3: CASSAGLAGRTDTQYF
DNA: TGTGCCAGCAGCGCTGGACTAGCGGGGCGCACAGATACGCAGTATTTT

size: NA
V: TRBV9
J: TRBJ1-4
D: NA
CDR3: CASSVLPVPDEKLFF
DNA: TGTGCCAGCAGCGTACTACCCGTGCCGGATGAAAAACTGTTTTTT

size: few
V: TRBV20-1
J: TRBJ2-1
D: NA
CDR3: CSAAGHREQFF
DNA: TGCAGTGCAGCCGGGCACAGGGAGCAGTTCTTC

size: NA
V: TRBV7-2
J: TRBJ1-3
D: NA
CDR3: CASSLNRGNTIYF
DNA: TGTGCCAGCAGCTTAAATCGTGGAAACACCATATATTTT

size: few
V: TRBV10-3
J: TRBJ2-1
D: TRBD2
CDR3: CAISETGTSGHNEQFF
DNA: TGTGCCATCAGTGAAACCGGGACTAGCGGCCACAATGAGCAGTTCTTC

size: NA
V: TRBV7-3
J: TRBJ1-2
D: NA
CDR3: CASSPTPGAGYTF
DNA: TGTGCCAGCAGCCCGACTCCAGGGGCTGGCTACACCTTC

size: few
V: TRBV29-1
J: TRBJ2-5
D: NA
CDR3: CSVGVVDLQETQYF
DNA: TGCAGCGTTGGGGTGGTCGATTTACAAGAGACCCAGTACTTC

size: NA
V: TRBV28
J: TRBJ2-7
D: TRBD2
CDR3: CASSLGGSPYEQYF
DNA: TGTGCCAGCAGCCTGGGGGGGTCACCCTACGAGCAGTACTTC

size: NA
V: TRBV7-2
J: TRBJ2-3
D: NA
CDR3: CASSLAGGSSTDTQYF
DNA: TGTGCCAGCAGCTTAGCGGGCGGGTCTAGCACAGATACGCAGTATTTT

size: NA
V: TRBV4-1
J: TRBJ2-5
D: NA
CDR3: CASRAQETQYF
DNA: TGCGCCAGCCGGGCCCAAGAGACCCAGTACTTC

size: NA
V: TRBV9
J: TRBJ2-5
D: NA
CDR3: CASSPRTDGWQETQYF
DNA: TGTGCCAGCAGCCCCCGAACGGACGGGTGGCAAGAGACCCAGTACTTC

size: NA
V: TRBV15
J: TRBJ1-2
D: NA
CDR3: CATSSRDHGYTF
DNA: TGTGCCACCAGCAGTCGGGACCATGGCTACACCTTC

size: once
V: TRBV28
J: TRBJ2-3
D: NA
CDR3: CASSLSGVVDTQYF
DNA: TGTGCCAGCAGTTTATCAGGAGTTGTGGATACGCAGTATTTT

size: NA
V: TRBV29-1
J: TRBJ1-4
D: NA
CDR3: CSVETVPNEKLFF
DNA: TGCAGCGTTGAGACGGTTCCTAATGAAAAACTGTTTTTT

size: NA
V: TRBV6-1
J: TRBJ2-5
D: NA
CDR3: CASRGGARGETQYF
DNA: TGTGCCAGCAGAGGGGGGGCCAGGGGCGAGACCCAGTACTTC

size: few
V: TRBV6-5
J: TRBJ2-3
D: NA
CDR3: CASSYFASDASQYF
DNA: TGTGCCAGCAGTTACTTTGCTAGCGATGCTTCGCAGTATTTT

size: NA
V: TRBV7-2
J: TRBJ2-2
D: NA
CDR3: CASSLGSGTHSTGELFF
DNA: TGTGCCAGCAGCTTAGGCTCGGGGACACACTCCACCGGGGAGCTGTTTTTT

size: few
V: TRBV28
J: TRBJ1-2
D: NA
CDR3: CAITPGRAYGYTF
DNA: TGTGCCATAACCCCGGGCCGGGCCTATGGCTACACCTTC

size: few
V: TRBV19
J: TRBJ2-1
D: TRBD1
CDR3: CASSTRDRATYNEQFF
DNA: TGTGCCAGTAGTACCCGGGACAGGGCTACCTACAATGAGCAGTTCTTC

size: few
V: TRBV6-6
J: TRBJ2-7
D: TRBD1
CDR3: CASSPSTGPFYEQYF
DNA: TGTGCCAGCAGTCCCTCGACAGGGCCCTTCTACGAGCAGTACTTC

size: NA
V: TRBV2
J: TRBJ2-5
D: NA
CDR3: CASSEQGGGETQYF
DNA: TGTGCCAGCAGTGAACAGGGGGGTGGAGAGACCCAGTACTTC

size: NA
V: TRBV30
J: TRBJ2-1
D: NA
CDR3: CAWGGSNEQFF
DNA: TGTGCCTGGGGGGGGTCGAATGAGCAGTTCTTC

size: NA
V: TRBV6-5
J: TRBJ2-1
D: NA
CDR3: CASSPDQGMVYEQFF
DNA: TGTGCCAGCAGTCCTGACCAGGGGATGGTCTATGAGCAGTTCTTC

size: NA
V: TRBV28
J: TRBJ2-7
D: NA
CDR3: CASSLYGYSSYEQYF
DNA: TGTGCCAGCAGTTTATACGGCTACAGCTCCTACGAGCAGTACTTC

size: NA
V: TRBV15
J: TRBJ1-4
D: NA
CDR3: CATSSLQATNEKLFF
DNA: TGTGCCACCAGCAGCCTTCAGGCAACTAATGAAAAACTGTTTTTT

size: few
V: TRBV30
J: TRBJ2-5
D: NA
CDR3: CAWNSKWGSQETQYF
DNA: TGTGCCTGGAATTCTAAGTGGGGGAGCCAAGAGACCCAGTACTTC

size: few
V: TRBV6-1
J: TRBJ2-5
D: TRBD1
CDR3: CASSEADRGSETQYF
DNA: TGTGCCAGCAGTGAAGCGGACAGGGGCAGTGAGACCCAGTACTTC

size: NA
V: TRBV6-6
J: TRBJ2-7
D: NA
CDR3: CASTPGRNLEQYF
DNA: TGTGCCAGCACCCCAGGGAGAAACCTCGAGCAGTACTTC

size: NA
V: TRBV28
J: TRBJ2-1
D: NA
CDR3: CASSIYPNEQFF
DNA: TGTGCCAGCAGTATTTACCCCAATGAGCAGTTCTTC

size: few
V: TRBV7-2
J: TRBJ2-5
D: NA
CDR3: CASSPLRGDQETQYF
DNA: TGTGCCAGCAGCCCCCTCAGGGGAGACCAAGAGACCCAGTACTTC

size: NA
V: TRBV5-1
J: TRBJ2-1
D: TRBD2
CDR3: CASSAGLAPYNEQFF
DNA: TGCGCCAGCAGCGCGGGACTAGCGCCTTACAATGAGCAGTTCTTC

size: few
V: TRBV12-5
J: TRBJ1-1
D: NA
CDR3: CASGLEQGTEAFF
DNA: TGTGCTAGTGGTTTGGAACAGGGCACTGAAGCTTTCTTT

size: NA
V: TRBV30
J: TRBJ1-5
D: NA
CDR3: CAWSVLQSNQPQHF
DNA: TGTGCCTGGAGTGTTTTACAGAGCAATCAGCCCCAGCATTTT

size: NA
V: TRBV27
J: TRBJ2-6
D: NA
CDR3: CASSLWSPGANVLTF
DNA: TGTGCCAGCAGTTTATGGTCACCTGGGGCCAACGTCCTGACTTTC

size: NA
V: TRBV27
J: TRBJ1-2
D: TRBD1
CDR3: CASSPQGMSYGYTF
DNA: TGTGCCAGCAGTCCACAGGGGATGTCCTACGGCTACACCTTC

size: NA
V: TRBV7-2
J: TRBJ1-6
D: TRBD1
CDR3: CASSSGQVHSSPLHF
DNA: TGTGCCAGCAGCTCCGGACAGGTGCACTCTTCACCCCTCCACTTT

size: NA
V: TRBV14
J: TRBJ2-3
D: NA
CDR3: CASSRRLGPDTQYF
DNA: TGTGCCAGCAGCCGGCGACTAGGTCCAGATACGCAGTATTTT

size: NA
V: TRBV7-6
J: TRBJ2-7
D: NA
CDR3: CASSLTQGSYEQYF
DNA: TGTGCCAGCAGCTTAACCCAGGGCTCCTACGAGCAGTACTTC

size: NA
V: TRBV7-9
J: TRBJ1-1
D: NA
CDR3: CASSLGGLNTEAFF
DNA: TGTGCCAGCAGCTTAGGGGGCTTGAACACTGAAGCTTTCTTT

size: NA
V: TRBV6-5
J: TRBJ2-7
D: NA
CDR3: CASSSDYAYEQYF
DNA: TGTGCCAGCAGTTCGGACTACGCCTACGAGCAGTACTTC

size: NA
V: TRBV9
J: TRBJ1-6
D: NA
CDR3: CASSPEGLRNSPLHF
DNA: TGTGCCAGCAGCCCCGAGGGGCTGAGGAATTCACCCCTCCACTTT

size: NA
V: TRBV13
J: TRBJ1-3
D: NA
CDR3: CASSLGGGGNTIYF
DNA: TGTGCCAGCAGCTTAGGGGGCGGTGGAAACACCATATATTTT

size: NA
V: TRBV2
J: TRBJ1-3
D: NA
CDR3: CASSEVNTIYF
DNA: TGTGCCAGCAGTGAAGTAAACACCATATATTTT

size: NA
V: TRBV7-2
J: TRBJ1-6
D: NA
CDR3: CASSPTAEFTLHF
DNA: TGTGCCAGCAGTCCAACGGCGGAGTTCACCCTCCACTTT

size: NA
V: TRBV6-5
J: TRBJ2-5
D: TRBD2
CDR3: CASRPTLTSETQYF
DNA: TGTGCCAGCAGGCCCACCCTGACTAGCGAGACCCAGTACTTC

size: NA
V: TRBV4-2
J: TRBJ2-3
D: NA
CDR3: CASSQASGWNQDTQYF
DNA: TGTGCCAGCAGCCAAGCAAGCGGGTGGAATCAAGATACGCAGTATTTT

size: few
V: TRBV2
J: TRBJ2-3
D: NA
CDR3: CASSEGLAADTQYF
DNA: TGTGCCAGCAGTGAGGGGCTAGCCGCAGATACGCAGTATTTT

size: few
V: TRBV7-9
J: TRBJ2-1
D: TRBD2
CDR3: CASSLAPGGVEQFF
DNA: TGTGCCAGCAGCTTAGCACCCGGGGGGGTTGAGCAGTTCTTC

size: NA
V: TRBV18
J: TRBJ1-1
D: NA
CDR3: CASSPTGNTEAFF
DNA: TGTGCCAGCTCACCAACAGGGAACACTGAAGCTTTCTTT

size: NA
V: TRBV11-2
J: TRBJ1-2
D: NA
CDR3: CASRQVARSDYGYTF
DNA: TGTGCCAGCAGGCAGGTTGCCAGGTCCGACTATGGCTACACCTTC

size: NA
V: TRBV9
J: TRBJ1-1
D: NA
CDR3: CASSVGAATNTEAFF
DNA: TGTGCCAGCAGCGTAGGGGCAGCTACGAACACTGAAGCTTTCTTT

size: NA
V: TRBV7-2
J: TRBJ2-3
D: NA
CDR3: CASTHPLAGATDTQYF
DNA: TGTGCCAGCACTCATCCACTGGCAGGGGCCACAGATACGCAGTATTTT

size: NA
V: TRBV11-2
J: TRBJ2-1
D: NA
CDR3: CASSFGLTADNEQFF
DNA: TGTGCCAGCAGCTTTGGTCTCACGGCGGACAATGAGCAGTTCTTC